A selection of T cell receptor beta chains follows, all from one sample in a study of shared T cell receptors in the human thymus. Measured with immunoSEQ multiplex PCR; TCRdb has only the in-frame clones, and not every one. Here the sample spans approximately 490,000 clones, 75% to 85% being singletons. These sequences were also reported in another study, on human thymus T cells.

The material sequenced was thymocytes. Receptors were obtained from a boy in the first two years of life with a congenital heart defect. Both conserved end residues are part of each CDR3. D genes are given only for firm matches. The size field is filled for only some rows; it gives once, few, many or a size class.

CDR3: CASSLVLFGRWEFF
DNA: TGTGCCAGCAGCTTAGTTTTATTTGGGAGGTGGGAGTTCTTC
V: TRBV7-9
size: -
J: TRBJ2-1
D: -

CDR3: CASSQGGPAGEQYF
DNA: TGCGCCAGCAGCCAAGGGGGCCCTGCGGGGGAGCAGTACTTC
V: TRBV4-3
size: -
J: TRBJ2-7
D: -

CDR3: CASSQILAGFGYEQYF
DNA: TGTGCCAGCAGCCAAATACTAGCGGGATTCGGCTACGAGCAGTACTTC
V: TRBV4-2
size: -
J: TRBJ2-7
D: TRBD2

CDR3: CASSPQRQGGNEQYF
DNA: TGTGCCAGCAGCCCCCAGCGACAGGGGGGCAACGAGCAGTACTTC
V: TRBV9
size: -
J: TRBJ2-7
D: TRBD1

CDR3: CASSLRDRGYEQYF
DNA: TGTGCCAGCAGCTTGAGGGACAGGGGATACGAGCAGTACTTC
V: TRBV7-6
size: -
J: TRBJ2-7
D: TRBD1

CDR3: CASSLPGGYEQYF
DNA: TGTGCCAGCAGCTTACCAGGGGGATACGAGCAGTACTTC
V: TRBV7-2
size: few
J: TRBJ2-7
D: TRBD1

CDR3: CASSVASSGRAGEQFF
DNA: TGTGCCAGCAGCGTAGCAAGTAGCGGGAGGGCGGGGGAGCAGTTCTTC
V: TRBV9
size: -
J: TRBJ2-1
D: TRBD2

CDR3: CSVVASDHEQYF
DNA: TGCAGCGTTGTAGCTAGCGACCACGAGCAGTACTTC
V: TRBV29-1
size: -
J: TRBJ2-7
D: -

CDR3: CASGDSASTDTQYF
DNA: TGTGCCAGCGGGGACAGCGCTAGCACAGATACGCAGTATTTT
V: TRBV11-3
size: -
J: TRBJ2-3
D: TRBD1

CDR3: CASSKGRGETQYF
DNA: TGTGCCAGCAGCAAAGGAAGGGGAGAGACCCAGTACTTC
V: TRBV21-1
size: -
J: TRBJ2-5
D: -

CDR3: CASSPGTYTGELFF
DNA: TGTGCCAGTAGTCCCGGGACTTACACCGGGGAGCTGTTTTTT
V: TRBV19
size: -
J: TRBJ2-2
D: -

CDR3: CASTPRKSTDTQYF
DNA: TGTGCCAGTACCCCGCGGAAATCCACAGATACGCAGTATTTT
V: TRBV19
size: -
J: TRBJ2-3
D: -

CDR3: CASSLDPRGTLYEQYF
DNA: TGTGCCAGCAGTCTCGACCCCAGGGGAACTCTCTACGAGCAGTACTTC
V: TRBV28
size: -
J: TRBJ2-7
D: -

CDR3: CSVGRKLYEQYF
DNA: TGCAGCGTTGGCAGGAAACTCTACGAGCAGTACTTC
V: TRBV29-1
size: once
J: TRBJ2-7
D: -

CDR3: CASSRTGTNTGELFF
DNA: TGCGCCAGCAGCCGAACAGGGACGAACACCGGGGAGCTGTTTTTT
V: TRBV4-1
size: -
J: TRBJ2-2
D: -

CDR3: CASSDRDTNTGELFF
DNA: TGCGCCAGCAGTGACCGGGACACTAACACCGGGGAGCTGTTTTTT
V: TRBV10-1
size: few
J: TRBJ2-2
D: -